The sequence of this T cell receptor beta chain was determined in a study of T cells in Graves' hyperthyroidism and ophthalmopathy. Overall study results and limits: Among clonotypes expanded in thyroid above 0.001, most were also found in blood.

This clonotype appeared many times. Its antigen is not known. Based on clinical symptoms, serum thyroxine and TRAb, thyroid ultrasound and orbital computed tomography, diagnoses were reached. This blood was taken when hyperthyroidism was first diagnosed, before any ophthalmopathy symptoms existed. The CDR3 runs to 14 residues. From germline, CDR1 is MNHNS and CDR2 SASEGT. The junction had 12 bases not matched to a gene; V was cut back by 8 bases and J by 8 bases. TCR beta CDR3 sequences were amplified from RNA transcripts. A set of HTBI primers served as the primers for a first-round RT-PCR of the TCR CDR3. TCRdb fed the multiplex PCR reads into MiXCR, producing one record per CDR3 protein. This table holds hundreds of thousands of distinct CDR3 sequences, approximately 15% found once.

The sample comprised blood. The V gene is TRBV6-1, the J gene TRBJ1-2, with 9 nucleotides matching TRBD1. This receptor was obtained from a woman aged 25 to 39 with Graves' hyperthyroidism that later progressed to Graves' ophthalmopathy. The CDR3 reads CASASYRTGEGYTF. CDR3 nucleotides: TGTGCCAGCGCGAGTTATAGGACAGGGGAAGGCTACACCTTC.